This T cell receptor beta chain was sequenced in a study of regulatory T cells in long-lasting Graves disease. The time point denotes: newly diagnosed GD, antithyroid drugs for less than 3 months. After RNA was extracted from PBMCs, the TCR library was made from it. For TCR beta, libraries came from iRepertoire HTBI primers and Arm-PCR of CDR3 regions. TCRdb processed the multiplex PCR reads anew with MiXCR; each CDR3 protein has one entry. The sample lists roughly 500,000 distinct CDR3 sequences, around 11% seen once, with 8% to 10% in the top ten. V lost 0 bases to trimming and J lost 0 bases, with 17 bases between them. The CDR3 loop spans 17 amino acids. Germline V gene data show CDR1 as DFQATT and CDR2 as SNEGSKA (reference sequence). These data were also reused for a study on T cells in Graves' hyperthyroidism and ophthalmopathy.

This receptor was identified in a woman under 40 with Graves disease. The source material was peripheral blood mononuclear cells (PBMCs), sampled at new diagnosis, from a patient treated with antithyroid drugs. This chain links TRBV20-1 with TRBJ1-1; D perhaps matches TRBD1 (6 bases). CDR3 sequence reads: CSARDPGSGGMNTEAFF. The CDR3 nucleotides read TGCAGTGCTAGAGATCCGGGCTCTGGGGGCATGAACACTGAAGCTTTCTTT.